Listed below are T cell receptor beta chains from one sample, sequenced in a study of T cells after yellow fever vaccination. TCRdb independently ran MiXCR on the 5' RACE reads; one entry per CDR3 protein. The sample gives some 110,000 distinct CDR3 sequences, around 6.7% of which show up once; approximately 3% is in the top ten. This specimen consisted of CD4+ T cells sorted from PBMCs, obtained roughly seven weeks after the first yellow fever vaccination. These receptors came from a man aged 18 to 35 who received the YFV17D yellow fever vaccine. CDR3s leave out the opening cysteine and the closing phenylalanine or tryptophan.

>13|TRBJ2-5|TRBV20-1
SARVQRGAQETQY
>12|TRBJ2-5|TRBV12-3/TRBV12-4
ASSPGTSRETQY
>12|TRBJ2-1|TRBV20-1
SVLSGGAYNEQF
>16|TRBJ2-5|TRBV6-5
ASSYSMPAAGAGETQY
>11|TRBJ1-2|TRBV20-1
SASPGQGYGYT
>13|TRBJ2-1|TRBV9
ASSLRTMDYNEQF
>14|TRBJ2-1|TRBV7-6
ASRPRRAGGFGEQF
>11|TRBJ1-5|TRBV10-3
AIKGTGNQPQH
>11|TRBJ2-1|TRBV3-1
ASSQVGAREQF
>15|TRBJ2-7|TRBV6-5
ASTSLGQAGSSYEQY
>10|TRBJ2-1|TRBV7-9
ASSGRGNEQF
>12|TRBJ1-6|TRBV5-1
ASSIEGANSPLH
>14|TRBJ1-2|TRBV4-1
ASSQGTGGLNYGYT
>11|TRBJ1-2|TRBV6-5
ASTLGLVYGYT
>11|TRBJ1-1|TRBV12-3/TRBV12-4
ASSLQGRSEAF
>13|TRBJ2-3|TRBV7-2
ASSAGTGNTDTQY
>14|TRBJ2-3|TRBV20-1
SARGQGLFDTDTQY
>13|TRBJ2-5|TRBV28
ASSLSGGSQETQY
>11|TRBJ2-1|TRBV7-3
ASSLYSGNEQF
>12|TRBJ2-1|TRBV7-2
ASSPSPAAGAGF
>10|TRBJ1-1|TRBV29-1
SAGGQDTEAF
>11|TRBJ1-6|TRBV12-3/TRBV12-4
ASSPTVYSPLH
>12|TRBJ2-5|TRBV20-1
SAGLSGSRETQY
>12|TRBJ1-1|TRBV5-4
ASRDALADTEAF
>14|TRBJ2-1|TRBV5-1
ASTLRGALGHNEQF
>11|TRBJ1-1|TRBV7-2
ASSLEEGRQAF
>11|TRBJ2-2|TRBV24-1
ATGSPNTGELF
>11|TRBJ2-3|TRBV12-3/TRBV12-4
ASSFEGTDTQY
>15|TRBJ2-3|TRBV7-2
ASSLSGGTTGTDTQY
>13|TRBJ2-1|TRBV5-6
ASSPGGVAYNEQF
>14|TRBJ1-1|TRBV6-5
ASSAQEGRGGTEAF
>16|TRBJ2-2|TRBV20-1
SAREGRWGAANTGELF
>16|TRBJ2-3|TRBV6-5
ASSYGLGLAGATDTQY
>13|TRBJ2-3|TRBV5-1
ASSLTGPSTDTQY
>13|TRBJ2-5|TRBV5-1
ASSLATSGQETQY
>13|TRBJ2-1|TRBV11-1
ASSSLALHYNEQF
>11|TRBJ2-1|TRBV11-2
ASSSLQLGEQF
>17|TRBJ1-4|TRBV5-1
ASSFQPGQGIATNEKLF
>12|TRBJ1-1|TRBV6-1
ASTTSGANGPAF
>11|TRBJ2-3|TRBV5-5
ASSFGNTDTQY
>12|TRBJ1-1|TRBV7-9
ASSLPKGNTEAF
>15|TRBJ2-5|TRBV6-5
ASSYGEAGGLGETQY
>14|TRBJ2-5|TRBV7-2
ASSSSWASGQETQY
>11|TRBJ2-3|TRBV5-1
ASSSEAIDTQY
>17|TRBJ2-5|TRBV11-2
ASSSFGLAGGSGLETQY
>13|TRBJ2-7|TRBV5-1
ASAAQAGGLYEQY
>13|TRBJ1-5|TRBV29-1
SASDGILGNQPQH
>11|TRBJ1-6|TRBV28
ATAGRINSPLH
>12|TRBJ1-4|TRBV5-4
ASSLDRGNEKLF